The 18 T cell receptor beta chains listed next were all sequenced from one sample in a study of CD8+ T cells in alopecia areata. Reverse transcription of extracted RNA yielded cDNA, which provided the sequencing template. Clones were sequenced by immunoSEQ multiplex PCR, and TCRdb holds only the in-frame ones, with some missing. The profile shows fewer than 200,000 clones, 50% to 70% of them singletons. Sequencing used CD4+ T cells sorted from blood, obtained at week 0. The source of these receptors is a human donor with alopecia areata.

This clone was seen a few times. The J gene is TRBJ2-2, the V gene TRBV5-1; TRBD1 matches at 8 bases. V lost 0 bases, J lost 3 bases, and 1 base stayed unmatched. CDR3 length: 15 residues. Germline CDR1 and CDR2: SGHRS and YFSETQ. The CDR3 region has the DNA TGCGCCAGCAGCTTGGACAGGGGGGACACCGGGGAGCTGTTTTTT. As protein: CASSLDRGDTGELFF.

The chain is built from TRBV29-1 and TRBJ1-2; D not resolved. The length of the CDR3 is 11 residues. CDR1 is SQVTM and CDR2 is ANQGSEA in the germline V gene. V was pared by 5 bases and J by 0 bases, with 4 bases between. The CDR3 DNA follows: TGCAGCGTTATGGCTAACTATGGCTACACCTTC. It specifies CSVMANYGYTF.

This clone occurred a few times. The chain carries TRBV4-1 and TRBJ2-1; 12 positions match TRBD2. With V trimmed by 4 bases and J by 8 bases, 9 bases remained unmatched. Per germline, CDR1 MGHRA and CDR2 YSYEKL. The CDR3 loop spans 16 amino acids. The CDR3, as DNA: TGCGCCAGCAGCCCACCGGCTAGCGGGGGGGCATATGAGCAGTTCTTC. Translating it yields CASSPPASGGAYEQFF.

The CDR3 loop is CASSETLSYGYTF. DNA for the CDR3: TGTGCCAGCAGCGAGACACTCTCCTATGGCTACACCTTC. This chain joins TRBV5-4 and TRBJ1-2; D unclear. CDR1 and CDR2 (germline): SGHNT, YYREEE (reference sequence). This CDR3 comprises 13 residues. V lost 4 bases to trimming and J lost 4 bases, with 11 bases between them.

This chain uses TRBV30 with TRBJ2-7, with 10 positions matching TRBD1. V shed 2 bases and J 3 bases; nucleotides not matched to a gene: 7. Per the germline V gene, CDR1 is GTSNPN and CDR2 is SVGIG (reference sequence). This CDR3 comprises 15 residues. The CDR3 nucleotides read TGTGCCTGGAGTCAGGGACAGGGGATTGTCTACGAGCAGTACTTC. Its protein product is CAWSQGQGIVYEQYF.

The J gene is TRBJ2-4, the V gene TRBV27; D might be TRBD1 (6 bases). The ends were cut back, 2 bases at V and 6 bases at J, with 8 bases in the middle. The CDR3 extends over 13 amino acids. The germline V gene encodes CDR1 MNHEY and CDR2 SMNVEV (reference sequence). The CDR3 here is CASSLEQGNIQYF. In DNA, the CDR3 is TGTGCCAGCAGTTTAGAACAGGGAAACATTCAGTACTTC.

The sample holds a few counts of this clone. The V gene is TRBV6-1, the J gene TRBJ1-4; tentatively, D is TRBD1 (6 bases). V was pared by 6 bases and J by 4 bases, with 15 bases between. Germline V gene sequence: CDR1 MNHNS, CDR2 SASEGT. The CDR3 sequence is 15 residues long. The CDR3 DNA follows: TGTGCCAGCAGCTATACAGGGAGCCTTAATGAAAAACTGTTTTTT. Translating gives CASSYTGSLNEKLFF.

The chain uses TRBV20-1 and TRBJ2-3; the D is unclear. CDR3 length: 11 residues. Germline V gene sequence: CDR1 DFQATT, CDR2 SNEGSKA (reference sequence). V shed 2 bases and J shed 5 bases, with 5 bases lying between them. CDR3 sequence: CSARPVDTQYF. CDR3 nucleotides: TGCAGTGCTAGACCCGTAGATACGCAGTATTTT.

CDR3 sequence (DNA): TGCAGTGCTGCTCCCGGGGACAAGGAGTACTTC. The encoded protein is CSAAPGDKEYF. The rearrangement joins TRBV20-1 to TRBJ2-5, with D possibly TRBD1 on 6 matching bases. Germline V gives CDR1 DFQATT, CDR2 SNEGSKA (reference sequence). V lost 5 bases and J lost 12, with 16 bases in between. This CDR3 is 11 amino acids long.

This clone was picked up a small number of times. V usage is TRBV14 and J usage is TRBJ1-2; possible D gene TRBD1, 6 bases. V dropped 2 bases and J dropped 7 bases, with 17 bases sitting between them. The CDR3 extends over 15 amino acids. The germline CDR1 and CDR2 sequences are SGHDN and FVKESK. The CDR3 reads CASSQIPQGIGGYTF. In nucleotides, the CDR3 is TGTGCCAGCAGCCAAATACCGCAGGGGATCGGTGGCTACACCTTC.

This rearrangement joins TRBV6-5 to TRBJ1-5, with D tentatively TRBD1 (6 bases). V was cut by 6 bases and J by 3 bases, with 15 bases left in between. This CDR3 region has 15 residues. Germline CDR1 MNHEY, CDR2 SVGAGI. CDR3 nucleotide sequence: TGTGCCAGCAGGAGACAGGCCTCAATCAATCAGCCCCAGCATTTT. Protein product: CASRRQASINQPQHF.

The chain couples TRBV25-1 to TRBJ1-4; D uncertain. Trimming stripped 3 bases from V and 2 bases from J, with 4 bases between. Germline loops: CDR1 MGHDK, CDR2 SYGVNS. The CDR3 is 13 residues long. The CDR3 spells CASSDGTNEKLFF. The CDR3 DNA follows: TGTGCCAGCAGTGATGGCACTAATGAAAAACTGTTTTTT.

The rearrangement uses TRBV30 and TRBJ2-6; TRBD1 agrees at 7 bases. The CDR3 is 15 amino acids. Unmatched junction bases numbered 6, after V lost 5 bases and J lost 2 bases. Germline values: CDR1 GTSNPN, CDR2 SVGIG (reference sequence). The CDR3 sequence is CAWGPQGTGANVLTF. The CDR3, as DNA: TGTGCCTGGGGCCCACAGGGGACTGGGGCCAACGTCCTGACTTTC.

This clone turned up a few times. CDR3 region: CSVLSPSNTGELFF. The CDR3 DNA reads TGCAGCGTTCTGTCGCCATCCAACACCGGGGAGCTGTTTTTT. V usage is TRBV29-1 and J usage is TRBJ2-2; no reliable D call. Trimming removed 5 bases at V and 2 bases at J, with 12 bases between. The germline V gene encodes CDR1 SQVTM and CDR2 ANQGSEA. This CDR3 spans 14 amino acids.

The chain carries TRBV5-1 and TRBJ2-5, with TRBD1 matching over 9 bases. This CDR3 region has 13 residues. The J segment lost 2 bases and the V segment lost 7 bases, leaving 3 bases of the junction unmatched. Germline V gives CDR1 SGHRS, CDR2 YFSETQ. The CDR3 loop is CASGGTGQETQYF. DNA of the CDR3: TGCGCCAGCGGCGGGACAGGGCAAGAGACCCAGTACTTC.

This rearrangement joins TRBV6-5 to TRBJ2-5, with 9 nucleotides matching TRBD2. This CDR3 region has 15 residues. V trimming: 6 bases; J trimming: 8 bases; junction bases outside the gene matches: 13. The germline V gene has CDR1 MNHEY and CDR2 SVGAGI. CDR3 nucleotide sequence: TGTGCCAGCAGGTCGATTTTAGCGGGGGTATCAACCCAGTACTTC. Protein product: CASRSILAGVSTQYF.

This clone was seen more than once but under ten times. The DNA of the CDR3 is TGTGCCTGGAGTGTACGGGGGGGAATCTACACCTTC. This sequence encodes CAWSVRGGIYTF. This chain uses TRBV30 with TRBJ1-2; a weak D match, TRBD1 (5 bases). Germline V gene data show CDR1 as GTSNPN and CDR2 as SVGIG (reference sequence). The V and J ends lost 0 bases and 10 bases respectively, with 12 bases between them. This CDR3 spans 12 amino acids. The complete variable domain, with remaining parts taken from reference TRBV30 and TRBJ1-2, reads SQTIHQWPATLVQPVGSPLSLECTVEGTSNPNLYWYRQAAGRGLQLLFYSVGIGQISSEVPQNLSASRPQDRQFILSSKKLLLSDSGFYLCAWSVRGGIYTFGSGTRLTVV.

CDR3 sequence reads: CASSESGLPSYNEQFF. The CDR3 coding sequence is TGTGCCAGCAGTGAATCCGGACTACCCTCCTACAATGAGCAGTTCTTC. V is TRBV25-1 and J is TRBJ2-1; perhaps TRBD2 as D (6 bases). Trimming took 1 base from V and 0 from J, leaving 10 bases between them. The CDR3 consists of 16 residues. Per germline, CDR1 MGHDK and CDR2 SYGVNS.